This paragraph covers one TCR beta chain sequence. TCRdb itself ran the 5' RACE reads through MiXCR, one entry per CDR3 protein. Of 400,000 to 550,000 distinct CDR3 sequences listed, roughly a fifth are singletons. This record belongs to a study of identical twins. The CDR3 consists of 16 residues. From germline, CDR1 is SEHNR and CDR2 FQNEAQ (reference sequence). The J segment lost 0 bases and the V segment lost 4 bases, leaving 7 bases of the junction unmatched. These data also formed part of another study, on T cells expressing NK-cell markers.

This clonotype originated in a woman aged 18-29 years in good health. The V and J genes are TRBV7-9 and TRBJ2-3; TRBD1 matches at 7 bases. The sequenced material came from CD4+ T cells sorted from blood. Written as DNA, the CDR3 is TGTGCCAGCAGCTCTGCCGGGACAGCTAGCACAGATACGCAGTATTTT. Its protein product is CASSSAGTASTDTQYF.